Listed below are T cell receptor beta chains from one sample, sequenced in a study of blood T cells in healthy people across ages. TCRdb passed the 5' RACE reads through MiXCR, listing each CDR3 protein once. The sample has 650,000 to 1,000,000 distinct CDR3 sequences, under 40% seen once. What was sequenced was blood. These receptors were taken from a man aged 18-30 years in good health. Both conserved end residues are part of each CDR3. D genes are given only for firm matches. The listing skips clone size in some rows; elsewhere it reads once, few, many or a size class.

size | J | D | V | DNA | CDR3
once | TRBJ2-5 | . | TRBV6-2/TRBV6-3 | TGTGCCAGCGTTGGGACGATACCTCAGCAGTACTTC | CASVGTIPQQYF
few | TRBJ2-1 | . | TRBV24-1 | TGTGCCACCAGTGATCCCGGGGGGCGGGATGAGCAGTTCTTC | CATSDPGGRDEQFF
. | TRBJ1-2 | . | TRBV29-1 | TGCAGCGTTAACCAACCGGGCCCTGGAAGAGACTACACCTTC | CSVNQPGPGRDYTF
. | TRBJ2-5 | . | TRBV5-1 | TGCGCCAGCAGCCCCATCAGGGAAAGGGAGACCCAGTACTTC | CASSPIRERETQYF
few | TRBJ2-1 | TRBD1 | TRBV19 | TGTGCCAGTAGAGGGGGCTGGACGTACAATGAGCAGTTCTTC | CASRGGWTYNEQFF
few | TRBJ1-4 | . | TRBV29-1 | TGCAGCGTATGGGAGAACGAAAAACTGTTTTTT | CSVWENEKLFF
once | TRBJ1-1 | TRBD1 | TRBV6-2/TRBV6-3 | TGTGCCAGCAGTACCTACAGGGGGTTCGTTGAAGCTTTCTTT | CASSTYRGFVEAFF
. | TRBJ2-3 | . | TRBV15 | TGTGCCGCCAGCAGAGATGCGGTGGATACGCAGTATTTT | CAASRDAVDTQYF
. | TRBJ2-3 | . | TRBV28 | TGTGCCAGCAGTAAGAGCTCCGGGCCGATCACAGATACGCAGTATTTT | CASSKSSGPITDTQYF
. | TRBJ2-2 | . | TRBV9 | TGTGCCAGCAGGGAGAACACCGGGGAGCTGTTTTTT | CASRENTGELFF
. | TRBJ2-7 | TRBD1 | TRBV5-1 | TGCGCCAGCAGCTTGGCTGGACAGGGGGACCGCGGGCAGTACTTC | CASSLAGQGDRGQYF
few | TRBJ2-6 | . | TRBV6-1 | TGTGCCAGCAGTCCGGTGGTCTCTGGGGCCAACGTCCTGACTTTC | CASSPVVSGANVLTF
. | TRBJ1-1 | . | TRBV4-3 | TGCGCCAGCAGCCCCGGGGGAGGGGAGGGCACTGAAGCTTTCTTT | CASSPGGGEGTEAFF
many | TRBJ2-7 | . | TRBV29-1 | TGCAGCGACCGTACCTACGAGCAGTACTTC | CSDRTYEQYF
few | TRBJ1-2 | TRBD1 | TRBV7-2 | TGTGCCAGCAGCTTAGCTCACGGGACAGGGAATGGCTACACCTTC | CASSLAHGTGNGYTF
. | TRBJ1-2 | . | TRBV7-9 | TGTGCCAGCCAACCCGGGGCTAAAGCTAACTATGGCTACACCTTC | CASQPGAKANYGYTF
. | TRBJ1-2 | . | TRBV7-3 | TGTGCCAGCAGCTTAGACGGGAGAGAGAACTATGGCTACACCTTC | CASSLDGRENYGYTF
. | TRBJ2-2 | TRBD2 | TRBV4-3 | TGCGCCAGCAGCCAAGCCAGCGGGATTTACACCGGGGAGCTGTTTTTT | CASSQASGIYTGELFF
few | TRBJ2-5 | . | TRBV25-1 | TGTGCCAGCAGTGAACGGCAAGAGACCCAGTACTTC | CASSERQETQYF
few | TRBJ1-2 | . | TRBV29-1 | TGCAGCAGCGAAGGCTCGGGACATGGCTACACCTTC | CSSEGSGHGYTF
. | TRBJ2-5 | . | TRBV11-2 | TGTGCCAGTATACCTTTCGGGCATGGGGAGACCCAGTACTTC | CASIPFGHGETQYF
. | TRBJ1-6 | . | TRBV7-2 | TGTGCCAGCAGCCCCTTATCCAGTCGCTCCTATAATTCACCCCTCCACTTT | CASSPLSSRSYNSPLHF
few | TRBJ2-3 | . | TRBV3-1 | TGTGCCAGCAGCCAAGATTTTCGTACTGCTGATACGCAGTATTTT | CASSQDFRTADTQYF
. | TRBJ1-4 | TRBD1 | TRBV12-3/TRBV12-4 | TGTGCCAGCAGTTTAGGCAGGGGGAGAGCTAATGAAAAACTGTTTTTT | CASSLGRGRANEKLFF
. | TRBJ2-2 | . | TRBV5-1 | TGCGCCAGCAGCTTCGCCGCGGGCAAGAACACCGGGGAGCTGTTTTTT | CASSFAAGKNTGELFF
. | TRBJ2-2 | . | TRBV25-1 | TGTGCCAGCAGTCTACGCGGGGAGCTGTTTTTT | CASSLRGELFF
. | TRBJ1-2 | . | TRBV7-8 | TGTGCCAGCGTTTACCAGGGAGGGCTCGACTATGGCTACACCTTC | CASVYQGGLDYGYTF
. | TRBJ1-2 | . | TRBV30 | TGTGCCTCTAACCCAGAGGGGAACTATGGCTACACCTTC | CASNPEGNYGYTF
. | TRBJ2-7 | . | TRBV6-4 | TGTGCCAGCAGAAAGGTGTTACACTTCTCCTACGAGCAGTACTTC | CASRKVLHFSYEQYF
. | TRBJ2-7 | . | TRBV28 | TGTGCCAGCAGTTTCTATTTAGGAAGCTCCTACAATGAGCAGTACTTC | CASSFYLGSSYNEQYF
. | TRBJ1-1 | . | TRBV20-1 | TGCAGTGCCCTGGACTTGCCGGAAGCTTTCTTT | CSALDLPEAFF
. | TRBJ2-7 | . | TRBV4-3 | TGCGCCAGCAGCCAAGGCCCATTTAGTCTTGAGCAGTACTTC | CASSQGPFSLEQYF
few | TRBJ2-1 | TRBD2 | TRBV20-1 | TGCAGTGCTAGAGATCGTGGACTAGCCCATGAGCAGTTCTTC | CSARDRGLAHEQFF
. | TRBJ2-3 | TRBD1 | TRBV20-1 | TGCAGTGCTACGGGGACAGGGCTCACAGATACGCAGTATTTT | CSATGTGLTDTQYF
few | TRBJ2-7 | TRBD1 | TRBV6-6 | TGTGCCAGCAGTTACTCGACCAGGGGACAGCCCTACGAGCAGTACTTC | CASSYSTRGQPYEQYF
. | TRBJ2-2 | . | TRBV4-3 | TGCGCCAGCAGCCAAGACATATCGGACACCGGGGAGCTGTTTTTT | CASSQDISDTGELFF
. | TRBJ2-4 | . | TRBV13 | TGTGCCAGCGGGACGAGAAGATTCAAAAACATTCAGTACTTC | CASGTRRFKNIQYF
. | TRBJ2-6 | . | TRBV11-1 | TGTGCCAGCAGCGTGGTCCTCCACAGGGGACTTTTAATCTTGGGGTCTGGGGCCAACGTCCTGACTTTC | CASSVVLHRGLLILGSGANVLTF
. | TRBJ2-1 | . | TRBV25-1 | TGTGCCAGCAGTAGCAGGGGTGTGGACAATGAGCAGTTCTTC | CASSSRGVDNEQFF
. | TRBJ2-7 | . | TRBV13 | TGTGCCAGCAGCTTAGGGCAGGCGACCTCCTACGAGCAGTACTTC | CASSLGQATSYEQYF
many | TRBJ2-1 | . | TRBV5-1 | TGCGCCAGCAGCTCATCGGGGGGCTATGAGCAGTTCTTC | CASSSSGGYEQFF
. | TRBJ1-5 | . | TRBV13 | TGTGCCAGCAGCTTAGAGTTAGGTAGTAGCAATCAGCCCCAGCATTTT | CASSLELGSSNQPQHF
many | TRBJ2-3 | TRBD2 | TRBV12-3/TRBV12-4 | TGTGCCAGCAGTTTCCCCCTAGCGGGGGGAGATACGCAGTATTTT | CASSFPLAGGDTQYF